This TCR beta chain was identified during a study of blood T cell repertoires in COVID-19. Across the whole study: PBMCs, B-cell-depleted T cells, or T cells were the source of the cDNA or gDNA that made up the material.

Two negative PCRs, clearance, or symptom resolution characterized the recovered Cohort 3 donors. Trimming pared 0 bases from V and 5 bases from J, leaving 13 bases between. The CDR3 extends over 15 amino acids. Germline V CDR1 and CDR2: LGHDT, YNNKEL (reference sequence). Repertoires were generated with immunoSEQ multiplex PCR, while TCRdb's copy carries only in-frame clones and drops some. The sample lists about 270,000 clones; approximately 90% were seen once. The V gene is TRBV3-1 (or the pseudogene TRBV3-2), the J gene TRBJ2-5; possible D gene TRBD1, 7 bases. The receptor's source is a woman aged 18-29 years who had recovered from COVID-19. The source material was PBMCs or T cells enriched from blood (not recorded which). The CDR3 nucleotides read TGTGCCAGCAGCCAAGAGGAGGGGGCAGGGGAGACCCAGTACTTC. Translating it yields CASSQEEGAGETQYF.